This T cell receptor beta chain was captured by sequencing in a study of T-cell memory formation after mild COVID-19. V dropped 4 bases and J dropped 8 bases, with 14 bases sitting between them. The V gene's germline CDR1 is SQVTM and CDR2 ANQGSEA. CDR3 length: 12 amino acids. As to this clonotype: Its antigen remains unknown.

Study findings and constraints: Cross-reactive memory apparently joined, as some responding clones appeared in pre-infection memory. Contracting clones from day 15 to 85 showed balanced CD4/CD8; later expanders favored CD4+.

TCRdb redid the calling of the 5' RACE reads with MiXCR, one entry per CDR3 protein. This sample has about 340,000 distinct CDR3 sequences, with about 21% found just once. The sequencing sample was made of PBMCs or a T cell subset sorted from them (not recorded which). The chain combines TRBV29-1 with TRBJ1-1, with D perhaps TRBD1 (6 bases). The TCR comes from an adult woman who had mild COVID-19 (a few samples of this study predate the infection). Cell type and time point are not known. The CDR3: CSVAGLGGEAFF. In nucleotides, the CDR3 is TGCAGCGTTGCGGGGTTGGGGGGCGAAGCTTTCTTT.